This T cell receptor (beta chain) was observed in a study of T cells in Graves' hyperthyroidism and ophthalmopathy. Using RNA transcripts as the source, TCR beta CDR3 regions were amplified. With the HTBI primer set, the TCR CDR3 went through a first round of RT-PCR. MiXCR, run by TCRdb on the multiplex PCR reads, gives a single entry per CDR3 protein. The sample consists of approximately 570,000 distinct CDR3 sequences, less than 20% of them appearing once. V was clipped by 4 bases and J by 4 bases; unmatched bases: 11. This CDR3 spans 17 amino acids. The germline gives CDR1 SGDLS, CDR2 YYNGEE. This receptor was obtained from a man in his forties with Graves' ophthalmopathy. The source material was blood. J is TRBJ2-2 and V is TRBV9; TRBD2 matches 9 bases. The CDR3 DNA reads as TGTGCCAGCAGCCCTGGGCTGGGCGGGAGGGGCACCGGGGAGCTGTTTTTT. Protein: CASSPGLGGRGTGELFF.